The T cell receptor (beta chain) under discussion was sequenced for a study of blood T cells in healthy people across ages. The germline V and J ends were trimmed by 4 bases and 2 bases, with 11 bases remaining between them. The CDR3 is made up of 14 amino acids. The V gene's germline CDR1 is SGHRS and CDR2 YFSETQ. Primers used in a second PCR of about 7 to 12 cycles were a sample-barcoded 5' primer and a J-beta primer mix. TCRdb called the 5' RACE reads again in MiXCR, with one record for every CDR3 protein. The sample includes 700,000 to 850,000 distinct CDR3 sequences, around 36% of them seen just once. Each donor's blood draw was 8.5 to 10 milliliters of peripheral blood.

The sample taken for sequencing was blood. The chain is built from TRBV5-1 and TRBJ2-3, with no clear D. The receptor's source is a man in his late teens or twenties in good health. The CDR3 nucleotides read TGCGCCAGCAGCGTAGGGTACGACACAGATACGCAGTATTTT. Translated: CASSVGYDTDTQYF.